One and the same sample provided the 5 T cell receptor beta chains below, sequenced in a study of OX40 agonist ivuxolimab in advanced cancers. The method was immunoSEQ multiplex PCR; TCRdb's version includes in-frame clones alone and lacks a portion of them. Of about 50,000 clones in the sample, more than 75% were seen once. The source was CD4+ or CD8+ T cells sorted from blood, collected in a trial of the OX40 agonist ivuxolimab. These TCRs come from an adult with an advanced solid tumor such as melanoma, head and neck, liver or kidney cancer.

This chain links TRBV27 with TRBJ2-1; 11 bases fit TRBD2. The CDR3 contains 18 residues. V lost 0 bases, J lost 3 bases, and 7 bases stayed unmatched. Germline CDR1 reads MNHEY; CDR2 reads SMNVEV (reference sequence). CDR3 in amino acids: CASSLSSSGGSYYNEQFF. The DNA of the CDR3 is TGTGCCAGCAGTTTATCCTCTAGCGGGGGGTCTTACTACAATGAGCAGTTCTTC.

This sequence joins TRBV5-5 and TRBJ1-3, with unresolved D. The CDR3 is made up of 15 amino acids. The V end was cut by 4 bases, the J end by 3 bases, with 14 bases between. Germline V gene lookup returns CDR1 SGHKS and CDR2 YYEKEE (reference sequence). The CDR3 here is CASSRLSGGGNTIYF. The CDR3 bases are TGTGCCAGCAGCCGTCTAAGTGGCGGTGGAAACACCATATATTTT.

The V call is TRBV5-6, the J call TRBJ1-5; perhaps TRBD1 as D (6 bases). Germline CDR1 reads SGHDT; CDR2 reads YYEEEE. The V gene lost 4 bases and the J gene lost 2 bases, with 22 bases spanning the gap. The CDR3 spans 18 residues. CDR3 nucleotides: TGTGCCAGCAGCCTTTACCGGGGGAGCAGGGGTCGCAATCAGCCCCAGCATTTT. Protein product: CASSLYRGSRGRNQPQHF.

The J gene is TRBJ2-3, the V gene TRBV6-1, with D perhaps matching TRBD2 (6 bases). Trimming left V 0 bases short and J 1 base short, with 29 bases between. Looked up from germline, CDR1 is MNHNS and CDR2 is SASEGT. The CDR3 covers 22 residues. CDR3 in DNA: TGTGCCAGCAGTGAAGCGCTTGACTTAGGCGCTGCGGGGCGGGCCGGCACAGATACGCAGTATTTT. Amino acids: CASSEALDLGAAGRAGTDTQYF.

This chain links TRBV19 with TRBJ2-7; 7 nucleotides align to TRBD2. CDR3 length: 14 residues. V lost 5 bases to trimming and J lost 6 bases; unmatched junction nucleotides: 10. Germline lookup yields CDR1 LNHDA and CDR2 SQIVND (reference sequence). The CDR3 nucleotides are TGTGCCAGTAGTCCCCGTGTAGCGGGCGGCGAGCAGTACTTC. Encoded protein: CASSPRVAGGEQYF.